The 8 T cell receptor beta chains below all came from one sample that was sequenced in a study of blood T cell repertoires in COVID-19. Clones were read by immunoSEQ multiplex PCR, and TCRdb kept only the in-frame ones, dropping some. The table shows almost 95,000 clones, with around 72% occurring only once. Sequencing was performed on peripheral blood. The receptor set was obtained from a woman in her fifties or sixties in a cohort sampled during active or convalescent COVID-19.

V is TRBV19 and J is TRBJ2-1; weak D call: TRBD2 (7 bases). CDR3 length: 17 amino acids. Per the germline V gene, CDR1 is LNHDA and CDR2 is SQIVND (reference sequence). V shed 7 bases and J shed 3 bases, with 22 bases lying between them. CDR3 coding DNA: TGTGCCAGTACCTATAGAGGGGGAGGGACCCTCTACAATGAGCAGTTCTTC. It specifies CASTYRGGGTLYNEQFF.

In DNA, the CDR3 is TGTGCCAGTAGTATTGATCTAGCGGGGAAGAGCTCCTACAATGAGCAGTTCTTC. Protein: CASSIDLAGKSSYNEQFF. This chain connects TRBV19 to TRBJ2-1, with 9 bases fitting TRBD2. The germline gives CDR1 LNHDA, CDR2 SQIVND (reference sequence). This CDR3 is 18 amino acids long. The V segment lost 3 bases and the J segment 0 bases; nucleotides outside the gene matches: 9.

The CDR3 DNA reads TGTGCCAGCAGCCAAGATTCAGAGACAGGAAACTATGGCTACACCTTC. It encodes CASSQDSETGNYGYTF. The V gene is TRBV4-2, the J gene TRBJ1-2, with D maybe TRBD1 (6 bases). The CDR3 runs to 16 residues. The germline V gene encodes CDR1 LGHNA and CDR2 YNFKEQ. Deletions cut 0 bases from V and 2 bases from J, with 13 bases between.

The chain joins TRBV11-1 to TRBJ2-1; 9 positions match TRBD1. The CDR3 is 16 amino acids. The V gene end was trimmed by 1 base and the J gene end by 2 bases; junction bases not matched to a gene: 3. Germline V CDR1 and CDR2: SGHAT, FQDESV (reference sequence). CDR3 coding DNA: TGTGCCAGCAGCTTAGGACAGGGGGGCACCTACAATGAGCAGTTCTTC. It translates to CASSLGQGGTYNEQFF. Combining the CDR3 with reference TRBV11-1 and TRBJ2-1 gives the whole variable domain EAEVAQSPRYKITEKSQAVAFWCDPISGHATLYWYRQILGQGPELLVQFQDESVVDDSQLPKDRFSAERLKGVDSTLKIQPAELGDSAMYLCASSLGQGGTYNEQFFGPGTRLTVL.

V is TRBV28 and J is TRBJ2-2; no reliable D call. Trimming removed 8 bases at V and 3 bases at J, with 25 bases between. Germline V gene lookup returns CDR1 MDHEN and CDR2 SYDVKM. CDR3 length: 18 residues. This chain's CDR3 is CASRPTPKFSIYTGELFF. In DNA form, the CDR3 reads TGTGCCAGCCGCCCTACCCCAAAATTTTCAATTTACACCGGGGAGCTGTTTTTT.

This clone was counted a few times. The rearrangement joins TRBV4-3 to TRBJ1-4; TRBD1 is a possible D gene (6 bases). Germline loops: CDR1 LGHNA, CDR2 YSLEER. Trimming removed 8 bases at V and 4 bases at J, with 14 bases between. This CDR3 region has 14 residues. The CDR3 reads CASAQGHGNEKLFF. The CDR3, as DNA: TGCGCCAGCGCGCAGGGGCATGGTAATGAAAAACTGTTTTTT.

The V and J genes are TRBV7-3 and TRBJ1-6; D gene ambiguous. From germline, CDR1 is SGHTA and CDR2 FQGTGA. V was clipped by 1 base and J by 7 bases, with 11 bases between them. The CDR3 loop spans 15 amino acids. The CDR3 sequence is CASSLNGRTNSPLHF. DNA of the CDR3: TGTGCCAGCAGCTTAAACGGGAGGACCAATTCACCCCTCCACTTT.

By frequency in the sample, this clone is medium-sized. The V call is TRBV2, the J call TRBJ2-7; no definite D call. The CDR3 length is 12 residues. Germline-derived CDR1 and CDR2 are SNHLY and FYNNEI. V lost 3 bases to trimming and J lost 3 bases, with 6 bases between them. The CDR3 region has the DNA TGTGCCAGCAGTGAGGGCCACTACGAGCAGTACTTC. It specifies CASSEGHYEQYF. Based on the CDR3 plus reference TRBV2 and TRBJ2-7, the full variable domain is EPEVTQTPSHQVTQMGQEVILRCVPISNHLYFYWYRQILGQKVEFLVSFYNNEISEKSEIFDDQFSVERPDGSNFTLKIRSTKLEDSAMYFCASSEGHYEQYFGPGTRLTVT.